This T cell receptor (beta chain) is from a study of T cells in localized non-small cell lung cancer. Study conclusions and caveats: In uninvolved adjacent lung, T cell clonality reached its highest value, exceeding tumor. Longer overall survival was associated with a higher density of T cells in the blood. Appearance in adjacent lung was seen for a median around 61 of the top 100 tumor clones. Sequencing covered just one tumor region, so heterogeneity cannot be ruled out.

This clone has more than one count but fewer than ten. The target antigen is unknown. This CDR3 is built from 14 residues. Germline V gene lookup returns CDR1 SGDLS and CDR2 YYNGEE. Trimming removed 0 bases at V and 6 bases at J, with 11 bases between. The data were produced by immunoSEQ multiplex PCR, yet TCRdb's version contains in-frame clones alone and is incomplete. The table includes more than 70,000 clones, just under 85% detected once. Sequences were derived from peripheral blood, sampled before any cancer treatment. The receptor was isolated from a man aged 40 to 69 with stage I lung adenocarcinoma. The genes are TRBV9 and TRBJ2-3; possibly TRBD2 for D (5 bases). The CDR3 loop reads CASSVEEVADTQYF. The DNA for the CDR3 is TGTGCCAGCAGCGTAGAGGAGGTTGCGGATACGCAGTATTTT. Filled out from reference TRBV9 and TRBJ2-3, the complete variable domain reads DSGVTQTPKHLITATGQRVTLRCSPRSGDLSVYWYQQSLDQGLQFLIQYYNGEERAKGNILERFSAQQFPDLHSELNLSSLELGDSALYFCASSVEEVADTQYFGPGTRLTVL.